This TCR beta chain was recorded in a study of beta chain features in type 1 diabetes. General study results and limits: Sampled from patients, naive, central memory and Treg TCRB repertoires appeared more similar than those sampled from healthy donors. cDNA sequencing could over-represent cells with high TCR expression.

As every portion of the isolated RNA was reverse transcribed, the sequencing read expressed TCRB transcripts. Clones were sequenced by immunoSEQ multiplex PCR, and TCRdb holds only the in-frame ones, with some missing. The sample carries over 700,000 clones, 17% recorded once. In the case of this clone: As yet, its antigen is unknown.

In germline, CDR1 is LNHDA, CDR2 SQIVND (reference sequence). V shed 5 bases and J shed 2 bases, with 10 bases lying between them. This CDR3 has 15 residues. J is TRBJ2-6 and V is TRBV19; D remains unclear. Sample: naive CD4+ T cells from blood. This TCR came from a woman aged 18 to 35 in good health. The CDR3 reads CASSPQVAGANVLTF. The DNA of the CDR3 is TGTGCCAGTAGTCCCCAGGTAGCTGGGGCCAACGTCCTGACTTTC.